This TCR beta chain is drawn from a study of T cell repertoires in cytomegalovirus infection. Study-level information: Public TCR beta signatures marked donors with CMV infection and the matching HLA.

Regarding this clonotype: Its specificity is not known.

Unmatched junction bases numbered 5, after V lost 4 bases and J lost 0 bases. Per germline, CDR1 MGHDK and CDR2 SYGVNS. The CDR3 spans 15 residues. Each CDR3 protein gets one entry after TCRdb re-called the reads with MiXCR. Here the sample spans roughly 800,000 distinct CDR3 sequences, about 29% being singletons. Study observations and caveats: There were HLA-C-restricted CMV-specific TCR beta clonotypes dominating the ex vivo response. Summed public TCR beta family frequency identified CMV carriers bearing the relevant HLA.

The rearrangement links TRBV25-1 to TRBJ2-7; TRBD1 agrees at 8 bases. The sample was cultured CD8+ T cells from PBMCs, taken from culture after CMV antigen stimulation. The TCR was taken from a human donor in good health (CMV status not recorded). Some clones in this sample may be carry-over from other donors' samples. The CDR3 here is CASSAGTGSSYEQYF. CDR3 sequence (DNA): TGTGCCAGCAGTGCCGGGACAGGTTCCTCCTACGAGCAGTACTTC.